This T cell receptor (beta chain) was obtained from a study of PD-1 blockade in classical Hodgkin lymphoma. Here immunoSEQ multiplex PCR was the method, and the copy in TCRdb shows in-frame clones only, minus some. The data show 95,000 to 100,000 clones, about 89% seen once. In its sample, this clone was seen once. All trial patients relapsed after autologous stem cell transplantation. The CDR3 consists of 15 residues. V lost 0 bases and J lost 4, with 13 bases in between. Germline loops: CDR1 LNHDA, CDR2 SQIVND (reference sequence). The TCR sequence derives from a human donor with classical Hodgkin lymphoma. The sequenced sample was peripheral blood mononuclear cells (PBMCs), obtained before the second cycle of nivolumab. The chain links TRBV19 to TRBJ2-7, with D tentatively TRBD1 (6 bases). CDR3 DNA sequence: TGTGCCAGTAGTATAGAACAGGGAGCGAATTACGAGCAGTACTTC. It is translated as CASSIEQGANYEQYF.